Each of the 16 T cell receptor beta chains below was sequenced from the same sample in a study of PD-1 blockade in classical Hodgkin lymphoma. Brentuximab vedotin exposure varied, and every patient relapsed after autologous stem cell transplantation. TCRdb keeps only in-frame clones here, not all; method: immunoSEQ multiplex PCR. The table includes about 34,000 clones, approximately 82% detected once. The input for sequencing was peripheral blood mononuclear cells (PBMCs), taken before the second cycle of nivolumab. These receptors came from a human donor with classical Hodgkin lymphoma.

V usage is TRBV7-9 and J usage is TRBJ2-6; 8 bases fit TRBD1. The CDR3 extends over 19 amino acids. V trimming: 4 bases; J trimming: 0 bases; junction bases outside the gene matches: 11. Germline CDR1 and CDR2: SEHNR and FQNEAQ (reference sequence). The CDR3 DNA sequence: TGTGCCAGCAGCTCCCCGGGACAGGTGGATCTCTCTGGGGCCAACGTCCTGACTTTC. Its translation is CASSSPGQVDLSGANVLTF.

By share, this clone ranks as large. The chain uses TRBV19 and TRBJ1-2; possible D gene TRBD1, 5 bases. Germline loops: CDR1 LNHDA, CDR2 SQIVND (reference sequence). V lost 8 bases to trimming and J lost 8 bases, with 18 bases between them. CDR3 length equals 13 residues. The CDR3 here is CASRHHGRDGYTF. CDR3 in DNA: TGTGCCAGTCGCCACCACGGACGGGACGGCTACACCTTC.

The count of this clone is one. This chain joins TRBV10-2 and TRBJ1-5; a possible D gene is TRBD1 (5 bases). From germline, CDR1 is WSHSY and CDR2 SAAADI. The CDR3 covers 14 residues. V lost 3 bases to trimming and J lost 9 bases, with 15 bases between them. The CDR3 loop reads CASSEGVPGTPQHF. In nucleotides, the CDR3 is TGCGCCAGCAGTGAAGGGGTTCCGGGGACGCCCCAGCATTTT.

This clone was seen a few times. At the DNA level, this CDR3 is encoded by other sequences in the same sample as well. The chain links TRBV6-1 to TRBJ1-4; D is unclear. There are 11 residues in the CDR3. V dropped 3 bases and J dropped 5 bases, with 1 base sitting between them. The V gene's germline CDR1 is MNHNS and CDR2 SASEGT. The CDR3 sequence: CASSENEKLFF. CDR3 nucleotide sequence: TGTGCCAGCAGTGAGAATGAAAAACTGTTTTTT.

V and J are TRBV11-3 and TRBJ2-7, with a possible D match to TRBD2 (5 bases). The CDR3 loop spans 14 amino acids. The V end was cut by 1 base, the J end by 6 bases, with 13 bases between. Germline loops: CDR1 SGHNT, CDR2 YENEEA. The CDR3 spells CASSLVASHGEQYF. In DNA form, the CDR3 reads TGTGCCAGCAGCTTAGTGGCTAGCCATGGCGAGCAGTACTTC.

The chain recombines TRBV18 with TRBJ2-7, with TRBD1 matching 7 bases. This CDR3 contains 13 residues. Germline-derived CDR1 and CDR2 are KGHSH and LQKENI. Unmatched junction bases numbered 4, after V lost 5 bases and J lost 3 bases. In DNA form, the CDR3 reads TGTGCCAGCTCAGGGACAGACGACTACGAGCAGTACTTC. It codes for CASSGTDDYEQYF.

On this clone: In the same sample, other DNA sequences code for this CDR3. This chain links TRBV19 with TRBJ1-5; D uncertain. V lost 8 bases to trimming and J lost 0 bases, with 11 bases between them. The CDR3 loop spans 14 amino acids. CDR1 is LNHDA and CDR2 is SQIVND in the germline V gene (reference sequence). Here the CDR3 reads CASRKVGSNQPQHF. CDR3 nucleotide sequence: TGTGCCAGTCGGAAGGTGGGTAGCAATCAGCCCCAGCATTTT.

The CDR3 loop is CASSLSGGSGELFF. The CDR3 DNA reads TGTGCCAGCAGCTTATCGGGGGGCAGTGGGGAGCTGTTTTTT. This rearrangement joins TRBV7-9 to TRBJ2-2; a weak D match, TRBD2 (7 bases). The CDR3 contains 14 residues. Trimming removed 2 bases at V and 8 bases at J, with 12 bases between. The germline CDR1 and CDR2 sequences are SEHNR and FQNEAQ (reference sequence).

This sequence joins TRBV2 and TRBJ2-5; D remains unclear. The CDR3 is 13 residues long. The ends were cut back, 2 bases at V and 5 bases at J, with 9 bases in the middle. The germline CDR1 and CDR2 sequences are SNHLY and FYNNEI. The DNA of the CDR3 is TGTGCCAGCAGTGAACGGCTGACTGAGACCCAGTACTTC. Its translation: CASSERLTETQYF.

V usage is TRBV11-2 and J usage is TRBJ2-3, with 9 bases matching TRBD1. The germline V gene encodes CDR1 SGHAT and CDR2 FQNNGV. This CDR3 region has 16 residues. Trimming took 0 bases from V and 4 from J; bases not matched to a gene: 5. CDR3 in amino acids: CASSLETGGWADTQYF. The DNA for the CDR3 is TGTGCCAGCAGCTTAGAAACAGGGGGCTGGGCAGATACGCAGTATTTT. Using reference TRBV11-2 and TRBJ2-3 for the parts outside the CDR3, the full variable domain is EAGVAQSPRYKIIEKRQSVAFWCNPISGHATLYWYQQILGQGPKLLIQFQNNGVVDDSQLPKDRFSAERLKGVDSTLKIQPAKLEDSAVYLCASSLETGGWADTQYFGPGTRLTVL.

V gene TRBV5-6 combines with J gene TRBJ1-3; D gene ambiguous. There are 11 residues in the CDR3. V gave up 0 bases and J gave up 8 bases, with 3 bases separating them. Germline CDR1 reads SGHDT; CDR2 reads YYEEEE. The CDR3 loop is CASSLEHTIYF. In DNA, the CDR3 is TGTGCCAGCAGCTTGGAACACACCATATATTTT.

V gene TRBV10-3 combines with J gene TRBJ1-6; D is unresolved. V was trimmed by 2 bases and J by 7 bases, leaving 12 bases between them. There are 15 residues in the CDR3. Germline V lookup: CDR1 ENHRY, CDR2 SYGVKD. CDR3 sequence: CAISEEDGQNSPLHF. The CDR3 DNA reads TGTGCCATCAGTGAGGAGGACGGCCAGAATTCACCCCTCCACTTT.

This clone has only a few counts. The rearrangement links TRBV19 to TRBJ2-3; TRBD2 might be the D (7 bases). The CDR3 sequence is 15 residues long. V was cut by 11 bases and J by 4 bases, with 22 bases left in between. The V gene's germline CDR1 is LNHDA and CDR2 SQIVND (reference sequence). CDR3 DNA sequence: TGTGCCTCCCAGGGGCGGGGGACTGGTGCAGATACGCAGTATTTT. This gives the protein CASQGRGTGADTQYF.

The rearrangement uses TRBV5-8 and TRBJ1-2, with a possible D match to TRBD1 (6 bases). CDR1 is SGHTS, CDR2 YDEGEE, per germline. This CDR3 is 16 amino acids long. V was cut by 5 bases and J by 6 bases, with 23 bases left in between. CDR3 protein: CASSTLEAQGSNGYTF. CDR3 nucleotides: TGTGCCAGCAGTACCCTCGAGGCGCAGGGGAGCAATGGCTACACCTTC.

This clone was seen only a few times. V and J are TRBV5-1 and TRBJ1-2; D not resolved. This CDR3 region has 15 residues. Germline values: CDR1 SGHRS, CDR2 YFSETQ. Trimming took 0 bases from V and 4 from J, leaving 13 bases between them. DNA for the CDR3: TGCGCCAGCAGCTTGGATCTCTCTGAGTCCTATGGCTACACCTTC. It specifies CASSLDLSESYGYTF.

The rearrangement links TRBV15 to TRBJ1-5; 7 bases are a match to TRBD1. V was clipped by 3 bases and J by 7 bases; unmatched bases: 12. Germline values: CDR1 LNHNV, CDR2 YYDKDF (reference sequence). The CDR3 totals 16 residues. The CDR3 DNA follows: TGTGCCACCAGCAGGCCGGGCAGGGGGGACGGACAGCCCCAGCATTTT. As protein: CATSRPGRGDGQPQHF.